This T cell receptor (beta chain) was captured by sequencing in a study of blood T cell repertoires in COVID-19. Study-level background: Sites across the United States, Italy and Spain contributed samples from acute and convalescent COVID-19. From T cells, B-cell-depleted T cells, or PBMCs came the material, which was cDNA or gDNA.

Per the original data handling: Reference gene primer amplification gave estimated nucleated cell counts. TCRdb keeps only in-frame clones here, not all; method: immunoSEQ multiplex PCR. That table is the source of V, J and clone size, and D and trimming were worked out from the DNA. The repertoire consists of about 220,000 clones, with approximately 81% occurring once and the leading ten covering roughly 2.8%. The CDR3 contains 14 residues. Deletions cut 3 bases from V and 4 bases from J, with 12 bases between. Germline V gives CDR1 ENHRY, CDR2 SYGVKD. Sequenced material: peripheral blood. V usage is TRBV10-3 and J usage is TRBJ1-2; the D gene is possibly TRBD1 (5 bases). This clonotype was sampled from a middle-aged man who had recovered from COVID-19. Here the CDR3 reads CAISERGLGYGYTF. DNA for the CDR3: TGTGCCATCAGTGAAAGGGGACTCGGCTATGGCTACACCTTC.